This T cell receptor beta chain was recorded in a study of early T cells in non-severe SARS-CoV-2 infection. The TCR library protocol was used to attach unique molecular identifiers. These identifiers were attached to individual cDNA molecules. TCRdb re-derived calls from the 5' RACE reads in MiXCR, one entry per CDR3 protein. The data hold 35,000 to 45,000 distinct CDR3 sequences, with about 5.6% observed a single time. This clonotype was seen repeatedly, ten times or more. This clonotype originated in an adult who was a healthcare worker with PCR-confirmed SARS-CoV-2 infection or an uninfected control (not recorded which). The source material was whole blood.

The CDR3 DNA sequence: TGTGCCAGCAGTTGGGGGATACTAGCGGGAGGAGTCGGTGAGCAGTTCTTC. It specifies CASSWGILAGGVGEQFF. V usage is TRBV6-5 and J usage is TRBJ2-1, with 12 nucleotides matching TRBD2. The CDR3 is 17 residues long. V lost 4 bases, J lost 9 bases, and 13 bases stayed unmatched. Germline V CDR1 and CDR2: MNHEY, SVGAGI.